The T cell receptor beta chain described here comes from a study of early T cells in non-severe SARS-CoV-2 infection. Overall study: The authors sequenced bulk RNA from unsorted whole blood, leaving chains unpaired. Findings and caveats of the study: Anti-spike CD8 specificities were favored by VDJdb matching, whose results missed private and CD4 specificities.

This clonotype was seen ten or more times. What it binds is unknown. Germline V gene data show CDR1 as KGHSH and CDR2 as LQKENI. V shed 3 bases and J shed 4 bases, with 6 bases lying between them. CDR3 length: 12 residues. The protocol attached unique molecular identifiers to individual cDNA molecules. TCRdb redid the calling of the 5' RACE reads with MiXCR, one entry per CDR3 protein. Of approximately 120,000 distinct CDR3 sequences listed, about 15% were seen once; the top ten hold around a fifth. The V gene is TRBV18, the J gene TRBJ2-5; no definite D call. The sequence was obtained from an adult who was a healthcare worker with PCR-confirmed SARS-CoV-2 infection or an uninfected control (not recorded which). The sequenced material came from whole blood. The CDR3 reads CASSPDRETQYF. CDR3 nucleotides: TGTGCCAGCTCACCCGACCGAGAGACCCAGTACTTC. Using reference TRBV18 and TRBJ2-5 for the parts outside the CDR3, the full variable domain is NAGVMQNPRHLVRRRGQEARLRCSPMKGHSHVYWYRQLPEEGLKFMVYLQKENIIDESGMPKERFSAEFPKEGPSILRIQQVVRGDSAAYFCASSPDRETQYFGPGTRLLVL.